One T cell receptor (beta chain) is described in this entry. Its antigen is not known. The data stem from a study of CD8+ T cells in alopecia areata. Study details: Those patients who were treated received oral tofacitinib, which was given at 5 to 10 mg twice daily for moderate-to-severe alopecia areata.

TCR sequencing used cDNA made by reverse transcription of extracted RNA. Produced via immunoSEQ multiplex PCR; TCRdb's table is partial and in-frame only. The profile covers around 200,000 clones, with around 58% appearing a single time and around an eighth taken by the ten largest. Findings of the study overall: Higher clonality and more expanded CD8+ clones appeared in lesional than normal scalp. Under tofacitinib, numerous expanded lesional clonotypes remained detectable in scalp and blood.

From germline, CDR1 is SGHAT and CDR2 FQNNGV. The CDR3 contains 16 residues. V was pared by 4 bases and J by 4 bases, with 9 bases of the junction left unmatched. Regarding treatment: oral pan-JAK inhibitor, 5-10 mg twice daily. Starting from PBMCs, sorting isolated CD4+ and CD8+ T cells. The source is a human donor with alopecia areata. The source material was CD8+ T cells sorted from blood, sampled at week 24, from a patient treated with tofacitinib. The rearrangement uses TRBV11-2 and TRBJ2-3; 9 bases align to TRBD2. The CDR3 here is CASSSPSGVFADTQYF. CDR3 nucleotide sequence: TGTGCCAGCAGCTCTCCTAGCGGGGTGTTCGCAGATACGCAGTATTTT. The whole variable domain, remainder taken from reference TRBV11-2 and TRBJ2-3, is EAGVAQSPRYKIIEKRQSVAFWCNPISGHATLYWYQQILGQGPKLLIQFQNNGVVDDSQLPKDRFSAERLKGVDSTLKIQPAKLEDSAVYLCASSSPSGVFADTQYFGPGTRLTVL.